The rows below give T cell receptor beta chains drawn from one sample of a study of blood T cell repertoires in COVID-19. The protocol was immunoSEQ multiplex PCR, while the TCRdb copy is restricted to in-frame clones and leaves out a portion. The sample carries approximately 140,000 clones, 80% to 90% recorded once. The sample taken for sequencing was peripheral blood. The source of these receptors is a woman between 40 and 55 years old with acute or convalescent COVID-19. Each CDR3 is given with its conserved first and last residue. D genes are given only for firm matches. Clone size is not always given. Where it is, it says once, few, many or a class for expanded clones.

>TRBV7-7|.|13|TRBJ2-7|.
TGTGCCAGCAGCTACAGGAGCTCCTACGAGCAGTACTTC
CASSYRSSYEQYF
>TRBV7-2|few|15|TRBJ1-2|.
TGTGCCAGCAGCTTAGCAATCCCCACAGGGCAAGGCTACACCTTC
CASSLAIPTGQGYTF
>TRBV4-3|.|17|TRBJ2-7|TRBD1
TGCGCCAGCAGCCAAGAACCTCTAATGGACAGGCCCTACGAGCAGTACTTC
CASSQEPLMDRPYEQYF
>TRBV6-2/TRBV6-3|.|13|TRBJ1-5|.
TGTGCCAGCACCCCCGACGGGAATCAGCCCCAGCATTTT
CASTPDGNQPQHF
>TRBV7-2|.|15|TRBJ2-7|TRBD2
TGTGCCAGCAGCTATCGAGCGGGGGGGCCCAACGAGCAGTACTTC
CASSYRAGGPNEQYF
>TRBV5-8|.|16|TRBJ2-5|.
TGTGCCAGCAGCTGGGGGAACAGGGAAATCCAGGAGACCCAGTACTTC
CASSWGNREIQETQYF
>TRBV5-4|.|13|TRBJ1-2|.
TGTGCCAGCAGTCCCGACAGGAATTATGGCTACACCTTC
CASSPDRNYGYTF
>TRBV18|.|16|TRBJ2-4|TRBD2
TGTGCCAGCTCACCACCTCTGGCGGGAGGGGAAATGGTTCAGTACTTC
CASSPPLAGGEMVQYF
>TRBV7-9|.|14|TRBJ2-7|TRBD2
TGTGCCAGCAGCCGGAGCGGGAGCCGGAACGAGCAGTACTTC
CASSRSGSRNEQYF
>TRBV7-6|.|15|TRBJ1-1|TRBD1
TGTGCCAGCAGCTTGGGACAGGGGGGGGACACTGAAGCTTTCTTT
CASSLGQGGDTEAFF
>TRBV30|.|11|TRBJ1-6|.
TGTGCCTGGAGTGTCAGGGGAGAACTCCACTTT
CAWSVRGELHF
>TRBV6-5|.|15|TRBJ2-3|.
TGTGCCAGCAGTTACAGCGGGTCCCCGGCAGATACGCAGTATTTT
CASSYSGSPADTQYF
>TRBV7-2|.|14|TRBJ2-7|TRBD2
TGTGCCAGCAGCTTAACTAGCGGGGGCTACGAGCAGTACTTC
CASSLTSGGYEQYF
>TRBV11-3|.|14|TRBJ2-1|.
TGTGCCAGCTCCCCGGGTCGACGGAACAATGAGCAGTTCTTC
CASSPGRRNNEQFF
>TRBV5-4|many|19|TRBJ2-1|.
TGTGCCAGCAGCTTTTGGGAGTTATTGCAGGCCCGATCCTACAATGAGCAGTTCTTC
CASSFWELLQARSYNEQFF
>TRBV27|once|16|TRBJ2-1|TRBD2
TGTGCCAGCAGTTTATTACTAGCGGGAGTCCACAATGAGCAGTTCTTC
CASSLLLAGVHNEQFF
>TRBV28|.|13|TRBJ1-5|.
TGTGCCAGCAGTTGGGGCAGTAGCCAGCCCCAGCATTTT
CASSWGSSQPQHF
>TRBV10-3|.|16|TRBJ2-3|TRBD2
TGTGCCATCAGTGAGGGGGGACTAACTAGCACAGATACGCAGTATTTT
CAISEGGLTSTDTQYF
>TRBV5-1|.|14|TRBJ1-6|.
TGCGCCAGCAGCTTGGTACCCGACAGTTCACCCCTCCACTTT
CASSLVPDSSPLHF
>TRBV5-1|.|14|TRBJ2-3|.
TGCGCCAGCAGCTTGGAGCGGCCCACAGATACGCAGTATTTT
CASSLERPTDTQYF
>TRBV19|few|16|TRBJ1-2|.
TGTGCCAGTAGTACCACCGTGGGGGGATCTAACTATGGCTACACCTTC
CASSTTVGGSNYGYTF
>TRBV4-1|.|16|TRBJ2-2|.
TGCGCCAGCAGCCAAGTATCAGCGGTGTACACCGGGGAGCTGTTTTTT
CASSQVSAVYTGELFF
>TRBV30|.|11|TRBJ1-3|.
TGTGCCTACACCCAAGGAAACACCATATATTTT
CAYTQGNTIYF
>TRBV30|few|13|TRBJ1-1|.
TGTGCCTGGAGTGTATATATTCACACTGAAGCTTTCTTT
CAWSVYIHTEAFF
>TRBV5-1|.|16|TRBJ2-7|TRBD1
TGCGCCAGCAGCGTCACCGGGACAGGGGCCTCCTACGAGCAGTACTTC
CASSVTGTGASYEQYF
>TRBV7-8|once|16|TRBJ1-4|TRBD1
TGTGCCAGCAGCATTGGGACAGCTACAACTAATGAAAAACTGTTTTTT
CASSIGTATTNEKLFF
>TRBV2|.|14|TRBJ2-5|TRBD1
TGTGCCAGCAGTGATAACAGGGGTCGGGAGACCCAGTACTTC
CASSDNRGRETQYF
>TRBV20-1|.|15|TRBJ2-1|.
TGCAGTGCTAGTTCCTCCCTAGTGTCCTACAATGAGCAGTTCTTC
CSASSSLVSYNEQFF
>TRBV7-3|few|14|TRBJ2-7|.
TGTGCCAGCAGCTTAACCGGGAACTCCTACGAGCAGTACTTC
CASSLTGNSYEQYF
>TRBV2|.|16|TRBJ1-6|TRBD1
TGTGCCAGCAGAGCGACAGGGGGTTCTTATAATTCACCCCTCCACTTT
CASRATGGSYNSPLHF
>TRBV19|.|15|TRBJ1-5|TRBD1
TGTGCCAGTACCCCGGGACAGGCACCCAATCAGCCCCAGCATTTT
CASTPGQAPNQPQHF
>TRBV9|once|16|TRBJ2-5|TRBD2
TGTGCCAGCAGCTTATCGGGGGGGGGCATCGGAGAGACCCAGTACTTC
CASSLSGGGIGETQYF
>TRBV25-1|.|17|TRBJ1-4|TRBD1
TGTGCCAGCAGTGAATTGGGGACAGGGGCAACTAATGAAAAACTGTTTTTT
CASSELGTGATNEKLFF
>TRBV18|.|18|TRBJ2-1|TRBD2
TGTGCCAGCTCTTACCCCGAGCGGGGGATCCTCTCCTACAATGAGCAGTTCTTC
CASSYPERGILSYNEQFF
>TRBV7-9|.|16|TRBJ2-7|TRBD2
TGTGCCAGCAGCTTAGCGGGAGGGACGGGATCCTACGAGCAGTACTTC
CASSLAGGTGSYEQYF
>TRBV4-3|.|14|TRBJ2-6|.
TGCGCCAGCAGCCTGGTAGCTGGGGCCAACGTCCTGACTTTC
CASSLVAGANVLTF
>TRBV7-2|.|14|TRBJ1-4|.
TGTGCCAGCAGCTCCCCCCAGGAGGCTGGAAAACTGTTTTTT
CASSSPQEAGKLFF
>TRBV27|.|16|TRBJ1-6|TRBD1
TGTGCCAGCAGTCCAGCACCGACAGGGAATAATTCACCCCTCCACTTT
CASSPAPTGNNSPLHF
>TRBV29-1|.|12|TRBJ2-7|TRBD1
TGCAGCGTGGGGGACAGGGGGAGCGAGCAGTACTTC
CSVGDRGSEQYF
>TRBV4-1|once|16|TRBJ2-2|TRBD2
TGCGCCAGCAGCCAAAGCCTAGCGGGACCCACCGGGGAGCTGTTTTTT
CASSQSLAGPTGELFF
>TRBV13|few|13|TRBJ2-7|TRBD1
TGTGCCAGCAGTTCCCACAGGGGGGACGAGCAGTACTTC
CASSSHRGDEQYF
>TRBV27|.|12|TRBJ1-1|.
TGTGCCAGCAGATCCGGGACAACTGAAGCTTTCTTT
CASRSGTTEAFF
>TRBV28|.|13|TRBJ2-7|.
TGTGCCAGCAGTTGGGCCAGATCCTACGAGCAGTACTTC
CASSWARSYEQYF
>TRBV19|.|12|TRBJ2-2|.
TGTGCCAGTACCCCCGGGGGCGGGGAGCTGTTTTTT
CASTPGGGELFF
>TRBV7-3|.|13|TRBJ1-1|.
TGTGCCAGCAGCTTTTACAGGGACACTGAAGCTTTCTTT
CASSFYRDTEAFF
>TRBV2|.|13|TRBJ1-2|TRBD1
TGTGCCAGCAGAATACAGGGGAGATATGGCTACACCTTC
CASRIQGRYGYTF
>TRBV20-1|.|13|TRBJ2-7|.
TGCAGTGCTAGTTGGGCCTCCCCCTTCGAGCAGTACTTC
CSASWASPFEQYF
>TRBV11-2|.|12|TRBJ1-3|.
TGTGCCAGCAGCACAAATGGAAACACCATATATTTT
CASSTNGNTIYF
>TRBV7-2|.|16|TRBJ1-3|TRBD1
TGTGCCAGCAGCTCCAGACAGGGGGAAAATGGAAACACCATATATTTT
CASSSRQGENGNTIYF
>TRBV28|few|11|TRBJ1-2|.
TGTGCCAGCAGTTCCAGCTATGGCTACACCTTC
CASSSSYGYTF